The 20 T cell receptor beta chains in this list originate from one sample, sequenced in a study of T cells in Graves' hyperthyroidism and ophthalmopathy. Researchers took RNA transcripts and amplified the TCR beta CDR3 regions from them. Initially, a first-round RT-PCR of the TCR CDR3 employed the HTBI primer set. A single record per CDR3 protein comes from TCRdb applying MiXCR to the multiplex PCR reads. The sample contains about 840,000 distinct CDR3 sequences, around 39% of which appear only once. The sequencing sample was made of blood. The receptors derive from a man between 18 and 35 years old with Graves' hyperthyroidism.

This chain uses TRBV10-3 with TRBJ2-7; possible D gene TRBD2, 6 bases. Germline V gene sequence: CDR1 ENHRY, CDR2 SYGVKD. The CDR3 totals 12 residues. The germline V and J ends were trimmed by 10 bases and 2 bases, with 12 bases remaining between them. This CDR3 is CASGATAYEQYF. The CDR3 bases are TGTGCCAGCGGGGCGACAGCCTACGAGCAGTACTTC.

The rearrangement uses TRBV20-1 and TRBJ1-1; D might be TRBD1 (5 bases). CDR1 DFQATT and CDR2 SNEGSKA come from the germline V gene (reference sequence). V was shortened by 3 bases and J by 1 base, with 15 bases between the two germline ends. The CDR3 has 15 amino acids. CDR3 nucleotide sequence: TGCAGTGCTAGTTGGGGGGGTGTTAGGAACACTGAAGCTTTCTTT. Its protein product is CSASWGGVRNTEAFF.

On this clonotype: Mismatch with germline at one junction end may stem from a read error. The CDR3 nucleotides read TGTGCCAGCAGTGACAGGGGAATCAGCTACGAGCAGTACTTC. This gives the protein CASSDRGISYEQYF. The V call is TRBV10-3, the J call TRBJ2-7; 8 positions match TRBD1. Germline CDR1 ENHRY, CDR2 SYGVKD. This CDR3 region has 14 residues.

The V gene is TRBV19, the J gene TRBJ1-5; 9 bases line up with TRBD1. The CDR3 sequence is 15 residues long. Trimming took 8 bases from V and 4 from J; bases not matched to a gene: 9. Germline CDR1 reads LNHDA; CDR2 reads SQIVND (reference sequence). CDR3 DNA sequence: TGTGCCAGTGGAACAGGAGGGACAGGGAATCAGCCCCAGCATTTT. Its translation: CASGTGGTGNQPQHF.

This clonotype occurred many times. The J gene is TRBJ2-7, the V gene TRBV24-1; D possibly corresponds to TRBD1 (6 bases). Trimming removed 6 bases at V and 2 bases at J, with 10 bases between. Germline V gene data show CDR1 as KGHDR and CDR2 as SFDVKD. This CDR3 spans 13 amino acids. CDR3 residues: CATSRDNTYEQYF. The CDR3 DNA reads TGTGCCACCAGTCGGGACAATACCTACGAGCAGTACTTC.

V gene TRBV6-5 combines with J gene TRBJ2-7; a weak D match, TRBD1 (5 bases). With 5 bases removed from V and 0 bases from J, the gap between germline ends came to 14 bases. The V gene's germline CDR1 is MNHEY and CDR2 SVGAGI. The CDR3 spans 15 residues. CDR3 coding DNA: TGTGCCAGCAGTGAAGTGCCAGGGCACTCCTACGAGCAGTACTTC. Amino acid sequence: CASSEVPGHSYEQYF.

In its sample, this clonotype was seen many times. J is TRBJ2-7 and V is TRBV10-3; D gene ambiguous. The CDR3 runs to 12 residues. Germline values: CDR1 ENHRY, CDR2 SYGVKD. V lost 2 bases to trimming and J lost 0 bases, with 2 bases between them. The CDR3 reads CAISESSYEQYF. The DNA for the CDR3 is TGTGCCATCAGTGAGAGCTCCTACGAGCAGTACTTC.

This clonotype was recorded many times. The rearrangement joins TRBV7-3 to TRBJ2-7; possible D gene TRBD1, 5 bases. This CDR3 region has 14 residues. Germline V gene lookup returns CDR1 SGHTA and CDR2 FQGTGA. The V gene lost 7 bases and the J gene lost 2 bases, with 15 bases spanning the gap. The CDR3 region has the DNA TGTGCCAGCACTTCCCCCGTGGACACCTACGAGCAGTACTTC. Translated: CASTSPVDTYEQYF.

This clonotype was picked up a small number of times. This rearrangement joins TRBV12-3 or TRBV12-4 to TRBJ2-7, with a weak D call TRBD1 (6 bases). CDR3 length equals 15 residues. The V and J ends lost 6 bases and 2 bases respectively, with 17 bases between them. CDR3 coding DNA: TGTGCCAGCAGCCCTCCCCACAGGGCTACCTACGAGCAGTACTTC. This translates into CASSPPHRATYEQYF.

The genes are TRBV20-1 and TRBJ2-2; D is unresolved. In germline, CDR1 is DFQATT, CDR2 SNEGSKA (reference sequence). The CDR3 is 12 amino acids. Trimming pared 3 bases from V and 9 bases from J, leaving 11 bases between. The CDR3 DNA is TGCAGTGCTAGGGCAGACGACCGGGAGCTGTTTTTT. Its protein product is CSARADDRELFF.

V usage is TRBV20-1 and J usage is TRBJ1-1; TRBD1 matches at 7 bases. CDR1 and CDR2 from the germline V gene are DFQATT and SNEGSKA (reference sequence). The V and J ends lost 5 bases and 1 base, in that order; junction bases with no gene match: 10. This CDR3 contains 15 residues. The CDR3 reads CSAFSTGIRNTEAFF. For the CDR3, the DNA is TGCAGTGCTTTCTCGACAGGGATAAGGAACACTGAAGCTTTCTTT.

This clonotype has just a few counts. The gene calls are TRBV9 and TRBJ1-1; 9 nucleotides match TRBD1. Trimming took 4 bases from V and 4 from J; bases not matched to a gene: 8. Germline assignment: CDR1 SGDLS and CDR2 YYNGEE. The CDR3 runs 15 residues. Here the CDR3 reads CASSQTGGLGTEAFF. CDR3 DNA sequence: TGTGCCAGCAGCCAAACAGGGGGCTTAGGCACTGAAGCTTTCTTT.

V usage is TRBV7-9 and J usage is TRBJ1-1; D not resolved. The CDR3 contains 14 residues. Germline CDR1 reads SEHNR; CDR2 reads FQNEAQ (reference sequence). Trimming took 5 bases from V and 1 from J, leaving 11 bases between them. The CDR3 sequence is CASSPGSSNTEAFF. The CDR3 DNA reads as TGTGCCAGCAGCCCCGGATCCTCGAACACTGAAGCTTTCTTT.

The chain employs TRBV7-9 and TRBJ2-5; possibly TRBD2 for D (6 bases). Germline CDR1 reads SEHNR; CDR2 reads FQNEAQ (reference sequence). V lost 5 bases to trimming and J lost 5 bases, with 12 bases between them. The CDR3 runs to 13 residues. The DNA for the CDR3 is TGTGCCAGCAGCACAACCGCGGGGGAGACCCAGTACTTC. It yields the protein CASSTTAGETQYF.

As regards this clonotype: Given a much more abundant clone one base away, this may be a read error. V usage is TRBV7-2 and J usage is TRBJ1-2, with 11 positions matching TRBD1. With V trimmed by 3 bases and J by 4 bases, 4 bases remained unmatched. This CDR3 spans 15 amino acids. Germline V gene sequence: CDR1 SGHTA, CDR2 FQGNSA. CDR3 nucleotide sequence: TGTGCCAGCAGCTTCCGGGACAGGGGGTTCTATGGCTACACCTTC. Protein: CASSFRDRGFYGYTF.

This clonotype was observed a few times. V is TRBV2 and J is TRBJ2-7, with 8 nucleotides matching TRBD2. V dropped 7 bases and J dropped 2; count of bases not matched to a gene: 10. The CDR3 runs to 15 residues. Germline lookup yields CDR1 SNHLY and CDR2 FYNNEI. In DNA form, the CDR3 reads TGTGCCAGCACCCAGGGAGCGGGGGCTCCCTACGAGCAGTACTTC. Amino acids: CASTQGAGAPYEQYF.

The chain is built from TRBV7-9 and TRBJ2-5; D possibly uses TRBD1 or TRBD2 (6 bases each). The germline V gene has CDR1 SEHNR and CDR2 FQNEAQ (reference sequence). This CDR3 has 15 amino acids. The V and J ends lost 4 bases and 4 bases respectively, with 16 bases between them. CDR3 residues: CASSSGNGGRETQYF. CDR3 in DNA: TGTGCCAGCAGCTCGGGAAACGGGGGCCGAGAGACCCAGTACTTC.

About this clonotype: One junction end disagrees with the germline gene, perhaps due to a read error. This sequence joins TRBV7-9 and TRBJ1-1; no clear D. Germline CDR1 and CDR2: SEHNR and FQNEAQ (reference sequence). This CDR3 has 13 amino acids. CDR3 sequence reads: CVSSLVGNTEAFF. The CDR3, as DNA: TGTGTCAGCAGCCTAGTCGGAAACACTGAAGCTTTCTTT.

The rearrangement joins TRBV7-9 to TRBJ2-7, with a weak D call TRBD1 (6 bases). The CDR3 has 17 amino acids. The ends were cut back, 6 bases at V and 1 base at J, with 22 bases in the middle. The germline gives CDR1 SEHNR, CDR2 FQNEAQ (reference sequence). The CDR3 spells CASSYRPDSPRSYEQYF. CDR3 DNA sequence: TGTGCCAGCAGTTACCGCCCGGACAGCCCTAGGTCCTACGAGCAGTACTTC.

The table lists this clonotype with a few counts. J is TRBJ2-7 and V is TRBV9; D might be TRBD2 (7 bases). CDR1 and CDR2 from the germline V gene are SGDLS and YYNGEE. The CDR3 totals 15 residues. Trimming removed 0 bases at V and 3 bases at J, with 13 bases between. The CDR3 DNA sequence: TGTGCCAGCAGCGTAGCTAGCGGAGGGGGCTACGAGCAGTACTTC. Amino acids: CASSVASGGGYEQYF.